This TCR beta chain was profiled in a study of shared clonotypes between healthy human individuals. In the original analysis: Filtering differed, since immunoSEQ gave only junction sequences and no quality scores. Profiled with immunoSEQ multiplex PCR; TCRdb holds only in-frame clones, not every one. V, J and clone size reflect that table, while D and trimming were determined from the DNA. The table shows 2 million to 3 million clones, with over 85% occurring only once. Trimming shortened V by 8 bases and J by 0 bases, and 14 bases separated the two germline ends. This CDR3 has 15 amino acids. Germline CDR1 MNHNS, CDR2 SASEGT. As for this clone: The antigen remains unidentified.

CD45RA+ naive and CD45RA-negative memory subsets were separated from CD4+ cells. Study observations and caveats: Generation probabilities of non-shared clonotypes were lower (relative to those shared by all four donors). Investigators expected sequencing depth to affect clonotype sharing among donors.

This sequence was found in a man younger than 35 in good health. Some clones in this sample may be carry-over from other donors' samples. Sequences were obtained from naive CD4+ T cells from PBMCs. Subset here: CD45RA+ positively selected. J is TRBJ2-1 and V is TRBV6-1, with TRBD2 as a possible D gene (6 bases). The CDR3 loop is CASGTPGSSYNEQFF. CDR3 in DNA: TGTGCCAGCGGGACTCCGGGGAGCTCCTACAATGAGCAGTTCTTC.